These 28 T cell receptor beta chains were all obtained from the same sample, sequenced in a study of T cells after yellow fever vaccination. TCRdb recomputed calls from the 5' RACE reads with MiXCR, one row per CDR3 protein. The table lists just under 600,000 distinct CDR3 sequences, approximately 15% of them singletons. Sequencing was performed on PBMCs, taken on the day of the yellow fever booster vaccination. Receptors originate from a man under 40 who received the YFV17D yellow fever vaccine.

This clonotype was recorded a few times. The chain is built from TRBV23-1 and TRBJ2-1; D is ambiguous. TRBV23-1 is treated as an ORF (open reading frame) with a function not yet certain. V lost 2 bases and J lost 7, with 18 bases in between. CDR3 size: 16 residues. CDR3 coding DNA: TGCGCCAGCAGTCAACCCGAGACTGCCCATGGGAATGAGCAGTTCTTC. Encoded protein: CASSQPETAHGNEQFF.

J is TRBJ2-5 and V is TRBV5-1; D is unresolved. Germline loops: CDR1 SGHRS, CDR2 YFSETQ. The CDR3 length is 15 residues. V gave up 0 bases and J gave up 4 bases, with 13 bases separating them. For the CDR3, the DNA is TGCGCCAGCAGCTTGGTATCAGTTGCTGGAGAGACCCAGTACTTC. Its translation: CASSLVSVAGETQYF.

This clonotype was observed a handful of times. The chain employs TRBV27 and TRBJ2-2; D is perhaps TRBD1 (5 bases). Per germline, CDR1 MNHEY and CDR2 SMNVEV (reference sequence). This CDR3 has 15 amino acids. V was pared by 6 bases and J by 1 base, with 12 bases between. The CDR3 nucleotides read TGTGCCAGCAGATCAGAAGACAGGAACACCGGGGAGCTGTTTTTT. Its protein product is CASRSEDRNTGELFF.

This clonotype was found a few times. The chain links TRBV18 to TRBJ2-1; 7 nucleotides line up with TRBD1. V was pared by 2 bases and J by 4 bases, with 8 bases of the junction left unmatched. Per germline, CDR1 KGHSH and CDR2 LQKENI. This CDR3 is 16 amino acids long. CDR3 sequence: CASSPGTAKVYNEQFF. The CDR3 DNA reads TGTGCCAGCTCACCAGGGACAGCCAAGGTATACAATGAGCAGTTCTTC.

This clonotype has a handful of counts. The V gene is TRBV12-3 or TRBV12-4, the J gene TRBJ2-2, with 12 bases identical to TRBD2. The CDR3 totals 17 residues. J was trimmed by 4 bases and V by 7 bases; bases with no gene match: 10. CDR3 nucleotide sequence: TGTGCCAGCACCCCCAGGAGACTAGCGGGAGTCACCGGGGAGCTGTTTTTT. This encodes CASTPRRLAGVTGELFF.

The table lists this clonotype with many counts. The V and J genes are TRBV9 and TRBJ2-7, with TRBD1 identical over 10 bases. Germline V gene lookup returns CDR1 SGDLS and CDR2 YYNGEE. Trimming removed 8 bases from V and 4 bases from J; junction bases left unmatched: 9. This CDR3 has 14 residues. The CDR3 here is CASSVGQGVYEQYF. DNA for the CDR3: TGTGCCAGTAGTGTTGGACAGGGGGTTTACGAGCAGTACTTC. Together with reference TRBV9 and TRBJ2-7, the CDR3 gives the full variable domain: DSGVTQTPKHLITATGQRVTLRCSPRSGDLSVYWYQQSLDQGLQFLIQYYNGEERAKGNILERFSAQQFPDLHSELNLSSLELGDSALYFCASSVGQGVYEQYFGPGTRLTVT.

This clonotype appeared a few times. This sequence joins TRBV6-1 and TRBJ1-2; D is ambiguous. V shed 1 base and J shed 8 bases, with 11 bases lying between them. The CDR3 totals 13 residues. Germline values: CDR1 MNHNS, CDR2 SASEGT. This CDR3 reads CASSEGVPEGYTF. The CDR3 bases are TGTGCCAGCAGTGAAGGAGTGCCAGAGGGCTACACCTTC.

This clonotype was seen a few times. J is TRBJ1-3 and V is TRBV4-2; D ambiguous. V was trimmed by 0 bases and J by 5 bases, leaving 8 bases between them. The CDR3 spans 14 residues. Germline assignment: CDR1 LGHNA and CDR2 YNFKEQ. The CDR3 region has the DNA TGTGCCAGCAGCCAAGATGCCACCCGAAACACCATATATTTT. Translated: CASSQDATRNTIYF.

This clonotype was recorded a few times. The rearrangement joins TRBV7-2 to TRBJ2-2; 7 nucleotides align to TRBD2. The J segment lost 5 bases and the V segment lost 5 bases, leaving 11 bases of the junction unmatched. The CDR3 consists of 16 residues. Germline CDR1 and CDR2: SGHTA and FQGNSA. This chain's CDR3 is CASSRKREGGTGELFF. CDR3 in DNA: TGTGCCAGCAGCAGAAAGCGGGAAGGTGGTACCGGGGAGCTGTTTTTT. Combining the CDR3 with reference TRBV7-2 and TRBJ2-2 gives the whole variable domain GAGVSQSPSNKVTEKGKDVELRCDPISGHTALYWYRQSLGQGLEFLIYFQGNSAPDKSGLPSDRFSAERTGGSVSTLTIQRTQQEDSAVYLCASSRKREGGTGELFFGEGSRLTVL.

This clonotype was seen more than once but under ten times. V and J are TRBV27 and TRBJ1-6, with TRBD1 as a possible D gene (6 bases). The V end lost 5 bases, the J end lost 6 bases, and 14 bases lay between the germline ends. The germline V gene encodes CDR1 MNHEY and CDR2 SMNVEV (reference sequence). The CDR3 length is 15 residues. DNA for the CDR3: TGTGCCAGCAGTGGCGTGGGGGGGCTTAATTCACCCCTCCACTTT. Its protein product is CASSGVGGLNSPLHF.

The chain recombines TRBV15 with TRBJ2-1; perhaps TRBD2 as D (5 bases). CDR3 length: 15 amino acids. Germline V gene sequence: CDR1 LNHNV, CDR2 YYDKDF (reference sequence). Between the trimmed V and J ends, which lost 0 bases and 9 bases, there was a span of 15 bases. This CDR3 is CATSRDTSRRIEQFF. CDR3 coding DNA: TGTGCCACCAGCAGAGATACTAGTAGGCGTATTGAGCAGTTCTTC.

This clonotype has a handful of counts. V and J are TRBV5-5 and TRBJ2-2; a weak D match, TRBD2 (6 bases). This CDR3 has 16 residues. The V gene lost 1 base and the J gene lost 0 bases, with 10 bases spanning the gap. CDR1 and CDR2 from the germline V gene are SGHKS and YYEKEE (reference sequence). CDR3 coding DNA: TGTGCCAGCAGCTTGTGGGGCGGGGCGAACACCGGGGAGCTGTTTTTT. It encodes CASSLWGGANTGELFF.

The chain joins TRBV20-1 to TRBJ2-7, with 7 nucleotides matching TRBD2. This CDR3 is 15 amino acids long. Trimming removed 0 bases from V and 3 bases from J; junction bases left unmatched: 8. Germline V gene sequence: CDR1 DFQATT, CDR2 SNEGSKA (reference sequence). The CDR3 sequence: CSARDGTGRDYEQYF. The CDR3 DNA follows: TGCAGTGCTAGAGATGGGACGGGGAGGGACTACGAGCAGTACTTC.

The J gene is TRBJ2-1, the V gene TRBV7-2; 12 positions agree with TRBD2. CDR3 length: 16 amino acids. In germline, CDR1 is SGHTA, CDR2 FQGNSA. The ends lost 1 base at V and 10 bases at J; junction bases unmatched: 8. CDR3 bases: TGTGCCAGCAGCTTAGGGATGGGACTAGCGGGCCCAGAGCAGTTCTTC. The encoded protein is CASSLGMGLAGPEQFF.

This clonotype was recorded a few times. This chain uses TRBV5-1 with TRBJ2-1; TRBD1 aligns across 11 bases. The CDR3 totals 16 residues. The V segment lost 6 bases and the J segment 0 bases; nucleotides outside the gene matches: 5. Germline V CDR1 and CDR2: SGHRS, YFSETQ. CDR3 in amino acids: CASTGQGGSSYNEQFF. CDR3 nucleotides: TGCGCCAGCACGGGACAGGGGGGAAGCTCCTACAATGAGCAGTTCTTC. The entire variable domain, with the rest obtained from reference TRBV5-1 and TRBJ2-1, is as follows: KAGVTQTPRYLIKTRGQQVTLSCSPISGHRSVSWYQQTPGQGLQFLFEYFSETQRNKGNFPGRFSGRQFSNSRSEMNVSTLELGDSALYLCASTGQGGSSYNEQFFGPGTRLTVL.

This clonotype turned up a few times. V is TRBV11-2 and J is TRBJ2-4, with 7 bases that match TRBD1. Per the germline V gene, CDR1 is SGHAT and CDR2 is FQNNGV. The length of the CDR3 is 20 residues. The V and J ends lost 3 bases and 0 bases, in that order; junction bases with no gene match: 17. The CDR3 nucleotides are TGTGCCAGCAGCTTCTGGGACAGTAGACCCTCTGTTCTAGCCAAAAACATTCAGTACTTC. Residues: CASSFWDSRPSVLAKNIQYF.

The rearrangement joins TRBV27 to TRBJ2-3, with 11 bases lining up with TRBD2. The CDR3 covers 13 residues. V gave up 6 bases and J gave up 6 bases; unmatched junction bases: 2. The germline CDR1 and CDR2 sequences are MNHEY and SMNVEV (reference sequence). The CDR3 reads CASRRLAGDTQYF. Written as DNA, the CDR3 is TGTGCCAGCAGACGACTAGCGGGGGATACGCAGTATTTT.

V gene TRBV7-8 combines with J gene TRBJ2-7; 8 nucleotides match TRBD2. Germline CDR1 reads SGHVS; CDR2 reads FQNEAQ. V lost 4 bases, J lost 2 bases, and 7 bases stayed unmatched. The CDR3 runs 15 residues. The CDR3 DNA follows: TGTGCCAGCAGCTCACCCTCGCGGGGGGCCTACGAGCAGTACTTC. Its translation is CASSSPSRGAYEQYF. Looking up the rest from reference TRBV7-8 and TRBJ2-7 gives the full variable domain: GAGVSQSPRYKVAKRGQDVALRCDPISGHVSLFWYQQALGQGPEFLTYFQNEAQLDKSGLPSDRFFAERPEGSVSTLKIQRTQQEDSAVYLCASSSPSRGAYEQYFGPGTRLTVT.

The chain joins TRBV7-3 to TRBJ2-2; 7 bases agree with TRBD2. This CDR3 region has 16 residues. Germline V gene lookup returns CDR1 SGHTA and CDR2 FQGTGA. The ends lost 4 bases at V and 3 bases at J; junction bases unmatched: 8. CDR3 in amino acids: CASSYVWAGDTGELFF. CDR3 nucleotides: TGTGCCAGCAGCTACGTCTGGGCGGGAGACACCGGGGAGCTGTTTTTT.

This clonotype was recorded a few times. V and J are TRBV7-9 and TRBJ2-3; 10 bases agree with TRBD2. The CDR3 is 16 residues long. V was clipped by 5 bases and J by 2 bases; unmatched bases: 7. In germline, CDR1 is SEHNR, CDR2 FQNEAQ (reference sequence). The chain's CDR3 is CASSQLAGANTDTQYF. The CDR3 nucleotides read TGTGCCAGCAGCCAGCTAGCGGGAGCGAACACAGATACGCAGTATTTT.

In its sample, this clonotype was seen a few times. V is TRBV6-1 and J is TRBJ2-3; 10 bases align to TRBD2. In germline, CDR1 is MNHNS, CDR2 SASEGT. There are 16 residues in the CDR3. The trim removed 9 bases at V and 4 bases at J, leaving 13 bases unmatched. CDR3 nucleotide sequence: TGTGCCAGTCAGGCCGACAGGACTAGCGGAGCAGATACGCAGTATTTT. This sequence encodes CASQADRTSGADTQYF.

The rearrangement joins TRBV9 to TRBJ2-3, with D unresolved. V was pared by 4 bases and J by 3 bases, with 12 bases between. This CDR3 contains 14 residues. Germline loops: CDR1 SGDLS, CDR2 YYNGEE. In DNA form, the CDR3 reads TGTGCCAGCAGCCCACTCAGATTGACAGATACGCAGTATTTT. Translated: CASSPLRLTDTQYF.

The chain uses TRBV24-1 and TRBJ2-1, with D possibly being TRBD2 (5 bases). The V end was cut by 1 base, the J end by 9 bases, with 9 bases between. The CDR3 totals 13 residues. From germline, CDR1 is KGHDR and CDR2 SFDVKD. The CDR3 region is CATSDFGEGEQFF. The CDR3 nucleotides read TGTGCCACCAGTGATTTTGGTGAGGGTGAGCAGTTCTTC.

The chain links TRBV6-1 to TRBJ2-3; TRBD2 aligns across 13 bases. The germline CDR1 and CDR2 sequences are MNHNS and SASEGT. After removal of 6 bases from V and 2 bases from J, the junction contained 5 bases not matched to a gene. The CDR3 is 16 amino acids. CDR3 loop: CASRRGLAGITDTQYF. Written as DNA, the CDR3 is TGTGCCAGCAGACGGGGACTAGCGGGGATCACAGATACGCAGTATTTT.

This chain links TRBV7-8 with TRBJ2-5, with D perhaps TRBD1 (6 bases). CDR1 is SGHVS, CDR2 FQNEAQ, per germline. Deletions cut 6 bases from V and 4 bases from J, with 12 bases between. This CDR3 is 13 amino acids long. CDR3 DNA sequence: TGTGCCAGCAGTAGACAGGAGCTAGAGACCCAGTACTTC. This translates into CASSRQELETQYF.

This clonotype appeared a few times. The V gene is TRBV7-8, the J gene TRBJ2-1; D is unclear. V gave up 4 bases and J gave up 8 bases, with 15 bases separating them. The length of the CDR3 is 14 residues. The germline V gene has CDR1 SGHVS and CDR2 FQNEAQ. The CDR3, as DNA: TGTGCCAGCAGCTCCGACTGGGTTCACCATGAGCAGTTCTTC. This encodes CASSSDWVHHEQFF.

V is TRBV7-9 and J is TRBJ2-7; D is possibly TRBD1 (5 bases). Trimming pared 5 bases from V and 6 bases from J, leaving 11 bases between. The CDR3 sequence is 12 residues long. Germline assignment: CDR1 SEHNR and CDR2 FQNEAQ (reference sequence). This chain's CDR3 is CASSRQSLEQYF. In DNA, the CDR3 is TGTGCCAGCAGCCGACAGTCCCTCGAGCAGTACTTC.

V usage is TRBV4-3 and J usage is TRBJ1-2; 7 positions agree with TRBD1. The ends lost 0 bases at V and 5 bases at J; junction bases unmatched: 0. CDR1 is LGHNA and CDR2 is YSLEER in the germline V gene. The CDR3 sequence is 13 residues long. In nucleotides, the CDR3 is TGCGCCAGCAGCCAAGAGACAGGGTATGGCTACACCTTC. As protein: CASSQETGYGYTF.